This T cell receptor beta chain was retrieved from a study of cytomegalovirus exposure and HLA in healthy donors. V was shortened by 0 bases and J by 8 bases, with 19 bases between the two germline ends. CDR3 length: 16 amino acids. Germline CDR1 reads MNHEY; CDR2 reads SVGAGI. The PCR contained 60 Vbeta and 13 Jbeta primers. TCRdb's table, derived via immunoSEQ multiplex PCR, lists solely in-frame clones and lacks some. Among some 120,000 clones listed, over 60% were seen once. Material: PBMCs. The rearrangement uses TRBV6-5 and TRBJ1-2; D is possibly TRBD1 (5 bases). This receptor was obtained from a man aged 18 to 29 in good health and CMV-seropositive. CDR3 amino acids: CASSYSALGGARGYTF. The CDR3, as DNA: TGTGCCAGCAGTTACTCCGCTTTGGGAGGGGCTCGGGGCTACACCTTC.